A selection of T cell receptor beta chains follows, all from one sample in a study of siplizumab effects on memory and regulatory T cells. Data came from immunoSEQ multiplex PCR; TCRdb stores just in-frame clones and leaves some out. The sample lists some 99,000 clones; roughly nine tenths were seen once. Sequenced: Tregs sorted from blood. These receptors were obtained from a human donor in good health. Each CDR3 is given with its conserved first and last residue. The order of the fields is CDR3 protein, CDR3 DNA, D gene, J gene, clone size, V gene. D genes are given only for firm matches. Only some rows state a clone size, as once, few, many or a class for expanded clones.

CASSFRDSSYEQYF | TGTGCCAGCAGTTTCCGGGACTCCTCCTACGAGCAGTACTTC | . | TRBJ2-7 | . | TRBV27
CASSLGGNAPLHF | TGTGCCAGCAGCTTGGGGGGAAATGCACCCCTCCACTTT | . | TRBJ1-6 | . | TRBV7-9
CASSLVDGGTDYYEQYF | TGTGCCAGCAGCTTAGTCGACGGGGGGACAGACTACTACGAGCAGTACTTC | . | TRBJ2-7 | . | TRBV7-6
CASSFQGDTQYF | TGCGCCAGCAGCTTCCAGGGAGATACGCAGTATTTT | . | TRBJ2-3 | once | TRBV5-1
CASSERLFAGEVYEQYF | TGTGCCAGCAGTGAAAGGCTGTTCGCGGGAGAGGTCTACGAGCAGTACTTC | TRBD2 | TRBJ2-7 | . | TRBV6-1
CASSQGAGNQPQHF | TGTGCCAGCTCACAGGGGGCGGGCAATCAGCCCCAGCATTTT | TRBD1 | TRBJ1-5 | . | TRBV18
CAWGGNRSYEQYF | TGTGCCTGGGGAGGGAACCGCTCCTACGAGCAGTACTTC | . | TRBJ2-7 | . | TRBV30
CASSLVGGDTEAFF | TGTGCCAGCAGCTTAGTCGGGGGGGACACTGAAGCTTTCTTT | . | TRBJ1-1 | . | TRBV7-3
CASSGPWGGTEAFF | TGTGCCAGCAGTGGCCCATGGGGAGGGACTGAAGCTTTCTTT | . | TRBJ1-1 | once | TRBV6-5
CASSRARVTYEQYF | TGTGCCAGCAGTCGCGCGCGGGTGACCTACGAGCAGTACTTC | . | TRBJ2-7 | . | TRBV27
CASSPPASYEQYF | TGTGCCAGCTCACCCCCTGCTTCCTACGAGCAGTACTTC | . | TRBJ2-7 | . | TRBV18
CASSETVMGTGELFF | TGTGCCAGCAGTGAGACAGTAATGGGAACCGGGGAGCTGTTTTTT | . | TRBJ2-2 | . | TRBV25-1
CATSRLGGNTIYF | TGTGCCACCAGCAGGCTGGGTGGAAACACCATATATTTT | . | TRBJ1-3 | . | TRBV15
CASSARWNTIYF | TGTGCCAGCAGTGCCAGATGGAACACCATATATTTT | . | TRBJ1-3 | . | TRBV7-9
CASRPGGWDSPLHF | TGTGCCAGCCGGCCCGGAGGGTGGGATTCACCCCTCCACTTT | . | TRBJ1-6 | . | TRBV7-9
CASRPVLRGRGYTF | TGTGCCAGCAGACCGGTCCTAAGGGGAAGAGGCTACACCTTC | . | TRBJ1-2 | . | TRBV27
CASSLVGSEQYF | TGTGCCAGCAGCTTGGTTGGTTCCGAGCAGTACTTC | . | TRBJ2-7 | few | TRBV5-4
CASSRRTQETQYF | TGTGCCAGCTCACGTAGAACCCAAGAGACCCAGTACTTC | . | TRBJ2-5 | . | TRBV18
CASRTPGSLYGYTF | TGTGCCAGTAGGACACCCGGGTCCCTCTATGGCTACACCTTC | . | TRBJ1-2 | . | TRBV19
CASSNGLNTGNTEAFF | TGTGCCAGCTCTAACGGACTCAACACCGGGAACACTGAAGCTTTCTTT | . | TRBJ1-1 | . | TRBV19
CASSVYYEQYF | TGTGCCAGCAGCGTATACTACGAGCAGTACTTC | . | TRBJ2-7 | once | TRBV5-1
CASSPLQGANTEAFF | TGTGCCAGCTCACCCCTACAGGGAGCGAACACTGAAGCTTTCTTT | . | TRBJ1-1 | . | TRBV18
CSARSGYGYTF | TGCAGTGCTAGGTCAGGTTATGGCTACACCTTC | . | TRBJ1-2 | . | TRBV20-1
CASRRTGGVETQYF | TGTGCCAGCAGGAGAACAGGGGGCGTAGAGACCCAGTACTTC | TRBD1 | TRBJ2-5 | . | TRBV6-5
CASSELGPQHF | TGTGCCAGCAGTGAATTGGGCCCCCAGCATTTT | . | TRBJ1-5 | . | TRBV6-1
CASSQGRGNTIYF | TGCGCCAGCAGCCAAGGCAGAGGAAACACCATATATTTT | . | TRBJ1-3 | . | TRBV4-1
CASRETALGYGYTF | TGTGCCAGCAGAGAGACAGCGCTAGGCTATGGCTACACCTTC | . | TRBJ1-2 | . | TRBV6-1
CASSAYTGTVSYEQYF | TGTGCCAGCAGCGCTTACACCGGGACGGTCTCCTACGAGCAGTACTTC | . | TRBJ2-7 | . | TRBV7-9
CASSRGETQYF | TGTGCCAGCTCCCGAGGGGAGACCCAGTACTTC | . | TRBJ2-5 | . | TRBV18
CASSRNRDRVGYTF | TGTGCCAGCAGTCGCAACCGGGACAGGGTTGGCTACACCTTC | TRBD1 | TRBJ1-2 | . | TRBV6-5
CASSLTWETEAFF | TGTGCCAGCAGCCTGACGTGGGAAACTGAAGCTTTCTTT | . | TRBJ1-1 | . | TRBV14
CASANSGAYNEQFF | TGTGCCAGCGCTAACAGTGGGGCCTACAATGAGCAGTTCTTC | . | TRBJ2-1 | . | TRBV7-9
CASSNSPGQSEKAFF | TGTGCCAGCTCCAACTCACCTGGACAGTCGGAAAAGGCTTTCTTT | . | TRBJ1-1 | . | TRBV5-4
CAIAGSESSYEQYF | TGTGCCATCGCTGGGTCTGAGAGCTCCTACGAGCAGTACTTC | . | TRBJ2-7 | . | TRBV10-3
CASSLRQETQYF | TGCGCCAGCAGCTTACGCCAAGAGACCCAGTACTTC | . | TRBJ2-5 | . | TRBV5-1
CASGDRVQFF | TGTGCCAGCGGGGACAGGGTCCAGTTCTTC | TRBD1 | TRBJ2-1 | . | TRBV6-1
CASRNLGGGIQYF | TGCGCCAGCAGGAACCTTGGCGGGGGCATTCAGTACTTC | TRBD2 | TRBJ2-4 | . | TRBV5-1
CASSPQGATSYGYTF | TGTGCCAGTAGCCCACAGGGGGCTACCTCCTATGGCTACACCTTC | TRBD1 | TRBJ1-2 | . | TRBV19
CASSLGGTSRYEQYF | TGTGCCAGCAGTTTGGGGGGGACTAGCAGGTACGAGCAGTACTTC | TRBD2 | TRBJ2-7 | . | TRBV28
CASLNGYNYGYTF | TGTGCCAGCTTAAATGGTTATAACTATGGCTACACCTTC | . | TRBJ1-2 | . | TRBV6-1
CASNWGVLTEAFF | TGTGCTAGTAATTGGGGGGTTTTAACTGAAGCTTTCTTT | . | TRBJ1-1 | . | TRBV12-5
CASNLNGQTGELFF | TGTGCCAGCAACCTAAACGGACAGACCGGGGAGCTGTTTTTT | . | TRBJ2-2 | . | TRBV6-1
CASSYSSGETDGYTF | TGTGCCAGCAGTTACTCGAGCGGGGAAACGGATGGCTACACCTTC | . | TRBJ1-2 | . | TRBV6-5
CASSGGWGQGSYEQYF | TGTGCCAGCAGTGGGGGATGGGGACAGGGCTCCTACGAGCAGTACTTC | TRBD1 | TRBJ2-7 | . | TRBV2
CASSSTAPRVDTQYF | TGTGCCAGCAGCTCCACCGCCCCCAGGGTCGATACGCAGTATTTT | . | TRBJ2-3 | . | TRBV11-3
CSVRRETQYF | TGCAGCGTGCGCCGGGAGACCCAGTACTTC | . | TRBJ2-5 | . | TRBV29-1
CASSQDSGGSTSSTDTQYF | TGTGCCAGCAGCCAAGATTCGGGAGGGAGTACCTCTAGCACAGATACGCAGTATTTT | TRBD2 | TRBJ2-3 | . | TRBV4-2
CASSRPPGWQYF | TGTGCCAGCAGCCGTCCCCCGGGCTGGCAGTACTTC | . | TRBJ2-7 | . | TRBV7-9
CASSENRGLFRNTEAFF | TGTGCCAGCAGTGAGAACAGGGGGCTTTTCAGGAACACTGAAGCTTTCTTT | TRBD1 | TRBJ1-1 | . | TRBV2
CASSLDSGEQFF | TGTGCCAGCAGCTTAGATAGCGGGGAGCAGTTCTTC | TRBD2 | TRBJ2-1 | many | TRBV11-3
CASSIRGMAEAFF | TGTGCCAGCAGCATAAGGGGGATGGCTGAAGCTTTCTTT | . | TRBJ1-1 | . | TRBV7-9
CASGPITITGNTEAFF | TGTGCCAGCGGACCCATCACAATCACAGGGAACACTGAAGCTTTCTTT | . | TRBJ1-1 | . | TRBV7-9
CASSLVVTIYGYTF | TGTGCCAGCAGCTTAGTGGTGACTATCTATGGCTACACCTTC | . | TRBJ1-2 | . | TRBV7-2
CASSLSGVLGHTQYF | TGTGCCAGCAGCTTGAGCGGGGTCCTAGGGCATACGCAGTATTTT | TRBD2 | TRBJ2-3 | . | TRBV7-9
CASNDRGVADTQYF | TGTGCCAGCAATGACAGGGGCGTCGCAGATACGCAGTATTTT | TRBD1 | TRBJ2-3 | once | TRBV6-6
CASSLLGALDTQYF | TGCGCCAGCAGCTTGTTAGGTGCGCTAGATACGCAGTATTTC | . | TRBJ2-3 | . | TRBV5-1
CASSLGVYEQYF | TGTGCCAGCTCCCTTGGAGTATACGAGCAGTACTTC | . | TRBJ2-7 | . | TRBV7-9
CASSKRKVAGVLTYEQYF | TGTGCCAGCAGCAAAAGAAAAGTAGCGGGGGTCCTCACCTACGAGCAGTACTTC | . | TRBJ2-7 | . | TRBV21-1
CASTEGDRRDTEAFF | TGTGCCAGCACCGAGGGGGACAGGCGGGACACTGAAGCTTTCTTT | TRBD1 | TRBJ1-1 | . | TRBV6-1
CASSWKGQGGTGSEAFF | TGCGCCAGCAGCTGGAAAGGACAGGGGGGAACGGGTTCTGAAGCTTTCTTT | TRBD1 | TRBJ1-1 | . | TRBV5-1